These 5 T cell receptor beta chains originate from one sample sequenced in a study of T cell responses to AZD1222 COVID-19 vaccine. Method: immunoSEQ multiplex PCR; TCRdb's copy keeps in-frame clones and lacks some. In the table there are under 200,000 clones, about nine tenths of which are singletons. The source was peripheral blood, collected on day 0 of AZD1222 vaccination. The receptor set was obtained from an adult in good health.

This chain connects TRBV19 to TRBJ2-7; D remains ambiguous. The CDR3 is 14 residues long. The V end was cut by 7 bases, the J end by 2 bases, with 15 bases between. Germline values: CDR1 LNHDA, CDR2 SQIVND (reference sequence). The chain's CDR3 is CASTPPGRTYEQYF. The CDR3 DNA is TGTGCCAGTACCCCCCCGGGCAGAACCTACGAGCAGTACTTC.

The rearrangement uses TRBV4-2 and TRBJ2-6; 8 bases are shared with TRBD2. CDR3 length: 21 residues. J was trimmed by 0 bases and V by 2 bases; bases with no gene match: 15. The germline V gene has CDR1 LGHNA and CDR2 YNFKEQ. The CDR3 reads CASSQPRGGSGVGSGANVLTF. CDR3 DNA: TGTGCCAGCAGCCAACCACGGGGGGGTAGCGGGGTTGGCTCTGGGGCCAACGTCCTGACTTTC.

The chain employs TRBV7-6 and TRBJ1-5; TRBD1 is a possible D gene (6 bases). This CDR3 is 14 amino acids long. V was shortened by 2 bases and J by 6 bases, with 11 bases between the two germline ends. Germline values: CDR1 SGHVS, CDR2 FNYEAQ. The CDR3 here is CASSLRQEGQPQHF. DNA for the CDR3: TGTGCCAGCAGCTTACGACAGGAGGGTCAGCCCCAGCATTTT.

Concerning this clone: Other nucleotide sequences from this sample produce the same CDR3. The chain is built from TRBV9 and TRBJ1-3; no definite D call. This CDR3 region has 16 residues. Germline CDR1 reads SGDLS; CDR2 reads YYNGEE. V was clipped by 0 bases and J by 0 bases, with 10 bases between them. The CDR3 DNA follows: TGTGCCAGCAGCGTAGTTGGACGGGCCTCTGGAAACACCATATATTTT. Translated: CASSVVGRASGNTIYF.

This chain links TRBV27 with TRBJ1-1; D gene ambiguous. This CDR3 has 14 residues. CDR1 is MNHEY, CDR2 SMNVEV, per germline (reference sequence). The V end was cut by 2 bases, the J end by 1 base, with 8 bases between. The CDR3 loop is CASSLGRRNTEAFF. The CDR3 DNA sequence: TGTGCCAGCAGTTTAGGGCGGAGGAACACTGAAGCTTTCTTT.